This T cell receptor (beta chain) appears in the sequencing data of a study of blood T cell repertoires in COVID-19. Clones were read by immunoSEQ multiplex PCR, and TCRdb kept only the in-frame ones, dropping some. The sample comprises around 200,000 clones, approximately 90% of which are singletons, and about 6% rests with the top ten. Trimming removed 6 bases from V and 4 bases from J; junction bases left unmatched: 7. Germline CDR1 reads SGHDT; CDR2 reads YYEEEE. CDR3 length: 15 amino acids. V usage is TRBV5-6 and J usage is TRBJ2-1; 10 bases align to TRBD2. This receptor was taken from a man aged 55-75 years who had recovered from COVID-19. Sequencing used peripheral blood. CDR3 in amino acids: CASTLLAGTYNEQFF. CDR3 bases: TGTGCCAGCACCCTACTAGCGGGGACTTACAATGAGCAGTTCTTC.